This TCR beta chain appears in the sequencing data of a study of CD8 T cells in ankylosing spondylitis. General study results and limits: One TCR beta motif, made up of 7 or 8 highly homologous variants, appeared characteristic of ankylosing spondylitis blood. Within matched ankylosing spondylitis synovial fluid, disease-linked clones were reportedly significantly enriched.

The sample holds many counts of this clonotype. Antigen specificity is unknown. A single record per CDR3 protein comes from TCRdb applying MiXCR to the 5' RACE reads. The data contain around 150,000 distinct CDR3 sequences, 7.3% of them singletons. Sequenced sample: blood, either unsorted or a sorted T cell fraction (not recorded which). The TCR comes from a female donor with ankylosing spondylitis or in good health (not recorded which).

Written as DNA, the CDR3 is TGTGCCAGCAGTCCTACCCCGGGACAGGGGTTGAATGAGCAGTTCTTC. It encodes CASSPTPGQGLNEQFF. The rearrangement links TRBV6-1 to TRBJ2-1; TRBD1 aligns across 10 bases. J lost 7 bases, V lost 5 bases, and 11 bases had no gene match. Germline assignment: CDR1 MNHNS and CDR2 SASEGT. There are 16 residues in the CDR3.